This TCR beta chain was identified in a study of CD8+CD57+ T cells in acquired aplastic anemia. The overall study: Sorted CD4+ and CD8+ cells gave a mean 3.2 ug DNA, range roughly 0.18 to 30 ug.

This CDR3 region has 17 residues. Looked up from germline, CDR1 is SNHLY and CDR2 is FYNNEI. The J segment lost 2 bases and the V segment lost 8 bases, leaving 15 bases of the junction unmatched. This clonotype was detected many times. The antigen is not known. Flow cytometry had shown expanded CD8+CD57+ cells in the patients chosen for sequencing. Severe acquired aplastic anemia was diagnosed in all patients. The template for TCR beta VDJ and CDR3 sequence profiling was genomic DNA. TCRdb ran MiXCR on the reads and lists one entry per CDR3 protein. The table lists around 130,000 distinct CDR3 sequences, 58% of them singletons. Notes on the study in general: The same twenty-nine CD8+ CDR3 sequences occurred in patients and in controls. Patients showed no significant difference from controls in CD8+ Simpson's diversity.

This receptor was taken from a human donor with aplastic anemia. Sequencing was carried out using sorted CD4+, CD8+, or CD8+CD57+ T cells (not recorded which) from PBMCs. V and J are TRBV2 and TRBJ1-3; 7 bases are a match to TRBD1. The CDR3 is CASYLQGTLGPGNTIYF. CDR3 nucleotide sequence: TGTGCCAGCTACTTACAGGGGACGCTGGGGCCTGGAAACACCATATATTTT.